This is a list of T cell receptor beta chains from one sample in a study of molecular identifiers for immune sequencing clone quantification. MiXCR was run by TCRdb on the PCR reads, yielding one entry per CDR3 protein. In the table there are approximately 54,000 distinct CDR3 sequences, around 27% of which are singletons. The material sequenced was naive CD8+ T cells from blood, with Jurkat cell RNA spiked in. Receptors were obtained from a human donor in good health. Some libraries in this study had Jurkat cell RNA spiked in. Each CDR3 is given without its conserved first and last residue. The order of the fields is clone size, V gene, J gene, CDR3 protein. Only some rows state a clone size, as once, few, many or a class for expanded clones.

clone_size: .; v_call: TRBV6-2/TRBV6-3; j_call: TRBJ2-1; cdr3_aa: ASTLKGEGFYNEQS
clone_size: many; v_call: TRBV27; j_call: TRBJ2-3; cdr3_aa: ASSLGGSTDTQY
clone_size: many; v_call: TRBV7-9; j_call: TRBJ2-3; cdr3_aa: ASSPGIADGTDTQY
clone_size: many; v_call: TRBV5-1; j_call: TRBJ2-3; cdr3_aa: ASSGATGISTDTQY
clone_size: many; v_call: TRBV7-2; j_call: TRBJ1-4; cdr3_aa: ASSLLPGSNEKLF
clone_size: many; v_call: TRBV7-9; j_call: TRBJ2-3; cdr3_aa: ASSHTTGSTDTQY
clone_size: many; v_call: TRBV19; j_call: TRBJ1-1; cdr3_aa: ASSIGRGTEAF
clone_size: .; v_call: TRBV7-9; j_call: TRBJ2-1; cdr3_aa: ASTNGQIYNEQF
clone_size: many; v_call: TRBV9; j_call: TRBJ2-5; cdr3_aa: ASSVSPRLAGVGETQY
clone_size: many; v_call: TRBV12-3/TRBV12-4; j_call: TRBJ1-5; cdr3_aa: ASSLTGTGSFQPQH
clone_size: many; v_call: TRBV13; j_call: TRBJ1-1; cdr3_aa: ASSLVDAAF
clone_size: many; v_call: TRBV11-2; j_call: TRBJ1-5; cdr3_aa: ASSLGTDQPQH
clone_size: .; v_call: TRBV20-1; j_call: TRBJ2-1; cdr3_aa: SARALYRGGTYNEQF
clone_size: .; v_call: TRBV28; j_call: TRBJ2-7; cdr3_aa: ASSPYMGQPWSSYEQY
clone_size: many; v_call: TRBV12-3/TRBV12-4; j_call: TRBJ2-1; cdr3_aa: ASSILAGGLNNEQF
clone_size: many; v_call: TRBV6-5; j_call: TRBJ2-5; cdr3_aa: ASTSGGEETQY
clone_size: .; v_call: TRBV12-3/TRBV12-4; j_call: TRBJ1-6; cdr3_aa: ASSSAYNSPLH
clone_size: many; v_call: TRBV4-2; j_call: TRBJ1-6; cdr3_aa: ASSQATTSNSPLH
clone_size: many; v_call: TRBV3-1; j_call: TRBJ2-3; cdr3_aa: ASSQLDSATDTQY
clone_size: many; v_call: TRBV3-1; j_call: TRBJ2-7; cdr3_aa: ASSQVGTRGRTEVGVWYEQY
clone_size: few; v_call: TRBV3-1; j_call: TRBJ2-5; cdr3_aa: ASSHGLAGAETQY
clone_size: many; v_call: TRBV5-1; j_call: TRBJ2-3; cdr3_aa: ASSMGLAGGPLFTDTQY
clone_size: many; v_call: TRBV20-1; j_call: TRBJ1-3; cdr3_aa: SARSDLSGNTIY
clone_size: medium-sized; v_call: TRBV29-1; j_call: TRBJ1-1; cdr3_aa: SADRENTEAF
clone_size: many; v_call: TRBV6-2/TRBV6-3; j_call: TRBJ1-5; cdr3_aa: ASSSKDRVFPLQNQPQH
clone_size: .; v_call: TRBV6-5; j_call: TRBJ2-1; cdr3_aa: ASTHNGGNEQS
clone_size: many; v_call: TRBV29-1; j_call: TRBJ2-7; cdr3_aa: SVKNEGQGYEQY
clone_size: .; v_call: TRBV14; j_call: TRBJ1-4; cdr3_aa: ASSQLGESTPLNGKLF
clone_size: .; v_call: TRBV25-1; j_call: TRBJ1-5; cdr3_aa: ASSPPGGNQPQH
clone_size: many; v_call: TRBV5-5; j_call: TRBJ2-7; cdr3_aa: ASSFRLAGAYEQY
clone_size: many; v_call: TRBV9; j_call: TRBJ2-5; cdr3_aa: ASSPPAQGAQETQY
clone_size: many; v_call: TRBV28; j_call: TRBJ2-3; cdr3_aa: ASSFLTSDRTDTQY
clone_size: .; v_call: TRBV27; j_call: TRBJ2-7; cdr3_aa: ASSLLAGGLYEQY
clone_size: few; v_call: TRBV2; j_call: TRBJ2-3; cdr3_aa: ASSELEGGDTQY
clone_size: few; v_call: TRBV11-2; j_call: TRBJ2-3; cdr3_aa: ASSPGRGGLDTQY